What follows describes a single T cell receptor (beta chain). Its antigen is unknown. Using its own MiXCR run on the RT-PCR reads, TCRdb lists one record per CDR3 protein. The data hold 290,000 or so distinct CDR3 sequences, with about 20% observed a single time. Germline values: CDR1 MNHEY, CDR2 SVGEGT. The CDR3 extends over 16 amino acids. Trimming cost V 2 bases and J 3 bases, with 16 bases left between them. This sample stems from a study of response to subunit inactivated influenza vaccine. Study outcomes and limitations: Seasonal influenza vaccination, on each occasion, was suggested by the authors to recruit few new T cells.

This receptor was obtained from a man between 45 and 75 years old who received an inactivated influenza vaccine. The sequenced sample was PBMCs from blood, obtained about 19 months after vaccination. The chain combines TRBV6-2 or TRBV6-3 with TRBJ1-2; D is possibly TRBD1 (6 bases). CDR3 nucleotide sequence: TGTGCCAGCAGTTACCGAACAGGGAGGTGGGACTATGGCTACACCTTC. The encoded protein is CASSYRTGRWDYGYTF.